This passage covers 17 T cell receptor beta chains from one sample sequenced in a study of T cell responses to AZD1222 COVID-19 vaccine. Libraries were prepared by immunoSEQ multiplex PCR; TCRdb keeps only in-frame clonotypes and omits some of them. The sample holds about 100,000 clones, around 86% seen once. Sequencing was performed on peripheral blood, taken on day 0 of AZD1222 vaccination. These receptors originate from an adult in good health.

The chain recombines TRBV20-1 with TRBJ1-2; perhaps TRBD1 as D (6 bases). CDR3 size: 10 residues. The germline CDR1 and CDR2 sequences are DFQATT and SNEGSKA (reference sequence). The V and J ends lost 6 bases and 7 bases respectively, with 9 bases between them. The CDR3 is CSAETGGYTF. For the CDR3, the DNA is TGCAGTGCAGAGACAGGTGGCTACACCTTC.

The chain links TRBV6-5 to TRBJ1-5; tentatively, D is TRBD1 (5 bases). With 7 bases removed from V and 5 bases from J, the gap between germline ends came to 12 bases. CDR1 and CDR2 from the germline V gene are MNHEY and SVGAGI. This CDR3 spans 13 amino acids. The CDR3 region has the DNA TGTGCCAGCACCGACACGGGGGATCAGCCCCAGCATTTT. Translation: CASTDTGDQPQHF.

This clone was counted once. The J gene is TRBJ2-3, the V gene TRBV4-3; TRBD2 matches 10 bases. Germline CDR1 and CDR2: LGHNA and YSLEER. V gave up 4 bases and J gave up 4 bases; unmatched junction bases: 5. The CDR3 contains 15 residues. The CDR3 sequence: CASSRIAGGADTQYF. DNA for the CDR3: TGCGCCAGCAGCCGGATAGCGGGAGGTGCAGATACGCAGTATTTT.

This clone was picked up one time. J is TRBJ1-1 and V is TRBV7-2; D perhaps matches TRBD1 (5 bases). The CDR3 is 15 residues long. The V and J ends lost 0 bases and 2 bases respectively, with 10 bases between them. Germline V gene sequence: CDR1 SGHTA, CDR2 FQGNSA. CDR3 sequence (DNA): TGTGCCAGCAGCTTAGCCGGGACGGGAAACACTGAAGCTTTCTTT. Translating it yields CASSLAGTGNTEAFF. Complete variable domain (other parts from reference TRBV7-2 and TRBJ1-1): GAGVSQSPSNKVTEKGKDVELRCDPISGHTALYWYRQSLGQGLEFLIYFQGNSAPDKSGLPSDRFSAERTGGSVSTLTIQRTQQEDSAVYLCASSLAGTGNTEAFFGQGTRLTVV.

In nucleotides, the CDR3 is TGCAGTGCTAGTGAGGGGGTGGGGACCCAGTACTTC. Its protein product is CSASEGVGTQYF. The chain carries TRBV20-1 and TRBJ2-5; the D gene is possibly TRBD1 (6 bases). The CDR3 is made up of 12 amino acids. The germline V and J ends were trimmed by 3 bases and 7 bases, with 12 bases remaining between them. CDR1 and CDR2 from the germline V gene are DFQATT and SNEGSKA (reference sequence).

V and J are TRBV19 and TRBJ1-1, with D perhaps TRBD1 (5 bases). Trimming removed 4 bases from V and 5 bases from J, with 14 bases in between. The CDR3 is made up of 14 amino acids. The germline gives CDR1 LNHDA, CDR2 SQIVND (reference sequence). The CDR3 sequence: CASSRPGRRTEAFF. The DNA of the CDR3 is TGTGCCAGTAGTAGACCGGGGCGGAGAACTGAAGCTTTCTTT.

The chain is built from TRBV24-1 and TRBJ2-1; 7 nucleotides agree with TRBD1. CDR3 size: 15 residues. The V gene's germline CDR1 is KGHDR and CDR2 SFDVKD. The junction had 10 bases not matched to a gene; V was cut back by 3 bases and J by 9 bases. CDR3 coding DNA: TGTGCCACCAGTGATCCGTCCCGGGACAGTTCTGAGCAGTTCTTC. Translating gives CATSDPSRDSSEQFF.

CDR3 nucleotides: TGTGCCAGCAGCCACCCCCATCGGGAGGCCCCCCAGCCCTTGAAGCCGGGGCAGTACTTC. This gives the protein CASSHPHREAPQPLKPGQYF. The chain recombines TRBV16 with TRBJ2-7; TRBD2 matches 7 bases. Germline V gene sequence: CDR1 KGHSY, CDR2 FQNENV. V was pared by 3 bases and J by 9 bases, with 29 bases of the junction left unmatched. CDR3 length equals 20 residues.

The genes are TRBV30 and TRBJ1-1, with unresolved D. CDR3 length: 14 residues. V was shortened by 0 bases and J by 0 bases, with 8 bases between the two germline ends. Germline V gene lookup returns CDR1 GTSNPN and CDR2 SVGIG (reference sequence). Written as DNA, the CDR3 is TGTGCCTGGAGTGTACCCAGGCTGAACACTGAAGCTTTCTTT. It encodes CAWSVPRLNTEAFF.

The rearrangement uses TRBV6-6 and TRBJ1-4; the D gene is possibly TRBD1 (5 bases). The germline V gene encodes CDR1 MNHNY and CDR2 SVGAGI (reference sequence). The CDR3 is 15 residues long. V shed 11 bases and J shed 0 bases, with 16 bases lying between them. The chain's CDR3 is CAGKGGTATNEKLFF. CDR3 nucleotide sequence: TGTGCCGGAAAAGGCGGGACCGCAACTAATGAAAAACTGTTTTTT.

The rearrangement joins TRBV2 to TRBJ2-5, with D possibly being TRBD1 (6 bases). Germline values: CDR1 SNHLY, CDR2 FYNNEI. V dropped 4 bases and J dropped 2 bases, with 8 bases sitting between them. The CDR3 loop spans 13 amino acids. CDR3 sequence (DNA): TGTGCCAGCAGTGCCGGGACACAAGAGACCCAGTACTTC. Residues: CASSAGTQETQYF.

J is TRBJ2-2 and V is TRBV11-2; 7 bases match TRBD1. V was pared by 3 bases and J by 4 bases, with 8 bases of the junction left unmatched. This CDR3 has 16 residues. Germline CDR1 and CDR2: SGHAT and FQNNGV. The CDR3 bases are TGTGCCAGCAGCTTGGGAGCGACAGGGATCACCGGGGAGCTGTTTTTT. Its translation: CASSLGATGITGELFF.

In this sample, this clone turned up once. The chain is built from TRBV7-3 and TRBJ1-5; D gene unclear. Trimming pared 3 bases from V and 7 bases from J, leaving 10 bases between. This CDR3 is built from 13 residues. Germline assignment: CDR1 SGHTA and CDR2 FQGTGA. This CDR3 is CASSLGLGQPQHF. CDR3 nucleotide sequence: TGTGCCAGCAGCTTGGGGTTAGGCCAGCCCCAGCATTTT. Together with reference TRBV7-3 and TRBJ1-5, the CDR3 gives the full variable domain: GAGVSQTPSNKVTEKGKYVELRCDPISGHTALYWYRQSLGQGPEFLIYFQGTGAADDSGLPNDRFFAVRPEGSVSTLKIQRTERGDSAVYLCASSLGLGQPQHFGDGTRLSIL.

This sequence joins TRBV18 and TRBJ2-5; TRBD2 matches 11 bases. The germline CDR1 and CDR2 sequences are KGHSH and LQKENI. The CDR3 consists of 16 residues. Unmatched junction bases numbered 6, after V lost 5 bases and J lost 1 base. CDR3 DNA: TGTGCCAGCTCATTACTAGCGGGGGTTTTCCAAGAGACCCAGTACTTC. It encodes CASSLLAGVFQETQYF.

The CDR3 spells CASSLFGEEQYF. In DNA form, the CDR3 reads TGTGCCAGCAGTTTATTCGGGGAAGAGCAGTACTTC. The rearrangement uses TRBV12-3 or TRBV12-4 and TRBJ2-7; D perhaps matches TRBD2 (5 bases). V lost 2 bases and J 7 bases, leaving 9 bases between the germline ends. The CDR3 is 12 amino acids.

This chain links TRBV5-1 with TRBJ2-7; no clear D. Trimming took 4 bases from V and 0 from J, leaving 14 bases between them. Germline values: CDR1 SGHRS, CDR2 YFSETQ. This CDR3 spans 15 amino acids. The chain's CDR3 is CASSPIDGRSYEQYF. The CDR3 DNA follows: TGCGCCAGCAGCCCTATAGACGGCCGCTCCTACGAGCAGTACTTC.

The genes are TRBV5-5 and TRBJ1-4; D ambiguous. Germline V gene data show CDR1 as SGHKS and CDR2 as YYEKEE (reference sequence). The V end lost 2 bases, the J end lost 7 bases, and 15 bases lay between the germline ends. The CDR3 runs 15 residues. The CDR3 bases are TGTGCCAGCAGCTTATTCGCCACACCGGGTGAAAAACTGTTTTTT. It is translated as CASSLFATPGEKLFF.